The clone carrying this T cell receptor beta chain was observed a few times. Antigen: not known. Quantitative 5'-RACE with molecular barcodes generated TCR beta libraries. TCRdb re-derived calls from the 5' RACE reads in MiXCR, one entry per CDR3 protein. The sample yields 150,000 to 200,000 distinct CDR3 sequences, 15% to 20% seen once. This sample stems from a study of CD8 T cells in ankylosing spondylitis. Study-wide findings and caveats: Ankylosing spondylitis blood appeared to carry a characteristic TCR beta motif of eight or nine highly homologous variants. Significant enrichment of disease-linked clones was reportedly seen in matched ankylosing spondylitis synovial fluid.

Sequenced: blood, either unsorted or a sorted T cell fraction (not recorded which). The TCR comes from a male donor aged 5 to 30 with ankylosing spondylitis or in good health (not recorded which).

Written as DNA, the CDR3 is TGTGCCAGCAGTGAAGCGGGGACACTATCCTCCTACGAGCAGTACTTC. It yields the protein CASSEAGTLSSYEQYF. The V gene is TRBV2, the J gene TRBJ2-7, with TRBD1 as a possible D gene (6 bases). Germline assignment: CDR1 SNHLY and CDR2 FYNNEI. The CDR3 spans 16 residues. Trimming cost V 0 bases and J 0 bases, with 12 bases left between them.